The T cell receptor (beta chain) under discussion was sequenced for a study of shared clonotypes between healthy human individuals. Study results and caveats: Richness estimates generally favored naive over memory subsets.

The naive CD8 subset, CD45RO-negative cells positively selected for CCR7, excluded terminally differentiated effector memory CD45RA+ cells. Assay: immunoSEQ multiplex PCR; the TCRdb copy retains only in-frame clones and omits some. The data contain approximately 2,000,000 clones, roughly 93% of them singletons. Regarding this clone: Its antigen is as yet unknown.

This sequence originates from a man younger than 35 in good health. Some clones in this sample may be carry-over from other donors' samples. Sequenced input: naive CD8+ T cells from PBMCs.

The CDR3 coding sequence is TGTGCCAGCAGCCCTCTGGGACAGGGGGTAGCCACCTACGAGCAGTACTTC. This codes for CASSPLGQGVATYEQYF. The chain is built from TRBV5-4 and TRBJ2-7; 11 positions agree with TRBD1. CDR1 SGHNT and CDR2 YYREEE come from the germline V gene (reference sequence). With V trimmed by 4 bases and J by 2 bases, 11 bases remained unmatched. The CDR3 is 17 amino acids.